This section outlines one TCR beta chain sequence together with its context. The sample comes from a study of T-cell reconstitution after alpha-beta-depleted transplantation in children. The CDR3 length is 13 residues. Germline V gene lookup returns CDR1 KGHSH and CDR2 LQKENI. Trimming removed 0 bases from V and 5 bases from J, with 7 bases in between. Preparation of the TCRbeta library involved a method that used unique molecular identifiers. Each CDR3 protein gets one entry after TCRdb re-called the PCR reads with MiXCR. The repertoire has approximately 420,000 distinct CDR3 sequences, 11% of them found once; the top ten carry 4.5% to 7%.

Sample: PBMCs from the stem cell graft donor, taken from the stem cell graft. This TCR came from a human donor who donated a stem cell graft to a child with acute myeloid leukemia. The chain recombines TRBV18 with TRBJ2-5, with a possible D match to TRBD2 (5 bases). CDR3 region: CASSPPPGETQYF. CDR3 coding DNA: TGTGCCAGCTCACCACCCCCGGGGGAGACCCAGTACTTC.